This passage covers 25 T cell receptor beta chains from one sample sequenced in a study of blood T cell repertoires in COVID-19 (dated by TCRdb to 2019 to 2021). To prepare the library, the immunoSEQ multiplex PCR assay was applied. Sourced from immuneACCESS, this table was stored by TCRdb with only in-frame sequences that have V and J called. A share of the clones is absent; for the studies checked, an unresolved V gene accounts for under half, and the remainder has no known explanation. This sample comprises about 140,000 clones, 75% to 90% of them detected only once. The top ten clonotypes cover approximately 3.5% of the sample. Sequencing was carried out using peripheral blood. These receptors came from a man in his 70s who had recovered from COVID-19.

V gene TRBV7-9 combines with J gene TRBJ1-1; D is undetermined. CDR1 is SEHNR, CDR2 FQNEAQ, per germline (reference sequence). V shed 4 bases and J shed 1 base, with 7 bases lying between them. The CDR3 extends over 13 amino acids. The CDR3 coding sequence is TGTGCCAGCAGCTATACACAGAACACTGAAGCTTTCTTT. It is translated as CASSYTQNTEAFF.

The chain employs TRBV14 and TRBJ2-7; D is unclear. The CDR3 is 15 amino acids. Germline loops: CDR1 SGHDN, CDR2 FVKESK. V lost 1 base and J 0 bases, leaving 10 bases between the germline ends. The CDR3, as DNA: TGTGCCAGCAGCCAAGCGCCGGGTAGCTCCTACGAGCAGTACTTC. Its translation is CASSQAPGSSYEQYF.

At least ten counts were recorded for this clone. The genes are TRBV19 and TRBJ2-2, with TRBD2 matching over 15 bases. This CDR3 has 18 residues. Germline-derived CDR1 and CDR2 are LNHDA and SQIVND (reference sequence). V was pared by 6 bases and J by 7 bases, with 12 bases of the junction left unmatched. CDR3 loop: CASSLLMGTSGRSGELFF. CDR3 sequence (DNA): TGTGCCAGTAGCCTCCTAATGGGGACTAGCGGGAGGAGCGGGGAGCTGTTTTTT.

CDR3 nucleotide sequence: TGTGCCAGCGGGACAGGGGGCTGGAGCAATCAGCCCCAGCATTTT. This codes for CASGTGGWSNQPQHF. The gene calls are TRBV27 and TRBJ1-5; 12 bases align to TRBD1. Germline assignment: CDR1 MNHEY and CDR2 SMNVEV (reference sequence). This CDR3 contains 15 residues. V lost 8 bases to trimming and J lost 1 base; unmatched junction nucleotides: 3.

The chain is built from TRBV7-9 and TRBJ2-3; 16 positions agree with TRBD2. The germline V gene encodes CDR1 SEHNR and CDR2 FQNEAQ (reference sequence). J gave up 6 bases and V 5 bases, and 8 bases lay outside the gene matches. The CDR3 has 17 residues. This chain's CDR3 is CASSLGLAGGHRDTQYF. CDR3 nucleotides: TGTGCCAGCAGCCTGGGACTAGCGGGAGGGCATCGGGATACGCAGTATTTT.

On this clone: The conserved phenylalanine or tryptophan normally closing the CDR3 is absent here, so this likely arose from a read error. No DNA is shown, since the ends of the CDR3 on it are uncertain; the CDR3 is the one TCRdb lists. The chain is built from TRBV11-2 and TRBJ2-7; the table calls TRBD2, which could not be checked here. A total of 8 residues make up the CDR3, ends included. Germline loops: CDR1 SGHAT, CDR2 FQNNGV. CDR3 sequence reads: CASSFFRD.

The CDR3 nucleotides read TGTGCCAGCAGCCCCAGGACAGGGCATGAAAAACTGTTTTTT. This sequence encodes CASSPRTGHEKLFF. The V call is TRBV7-9, the J call TRBJ1-4; 8 bases match TRBD1. Germline CDR1 and CDR2: SEHNR and FQNEAQ (reference sequence). Unmatched junction bases numbered 5, after V lost 5 bases and J lost 6 bases. There are 14 residues in the CDR3.

The CDR3 nucleotides are TGTGCCAGCAGCTTAGCTGTTCGGTCGCCTGGGGCCAACGTCCTGACTTTC. Translating it yields CASSLAVRSPGANVLTF. The gene calls are TRBV7-2 and TRBJ2-6; D uncertain. Trimming left V 0 bases short and J 2 bases short, with 11 bases between. Germline values: CDR1 SGHTA, CDR2 FQGNSA. The CDR3 spans 17 residues.

V and J are TRBV27 and TRBJ1-2, with D hard to call. There are 14 residues in the CDR3. Per the germline V gene, CDR1 is MNHEY and CDR2 is SMNVEV (reference sequence). The V end was cut by 6 bases, the J end by 6 bases, with 17 bases between. CDR3 loop: CASSKGLYGDGYTF. The CDR3 DNA sequence: TGTGCCAGCAGCAAAGGACTCTATGGCGATGGCTACACCTTC.

CDR3 in amino acids: CASSLDGTGLAEAFF. The DNA of the CDR3 is TGCGCCAGCAGCTTAGACGGGACAGGGCTCGCTGAAGCTTTCTTT. J is TRBJ1-1 and V is TRBV5-1; TRBD1 agrees at 9 bases. The CDR3 is 15 residues long. Per germline, CDR1 SGHRS and CDR2 YFSETQ. V dropped 2 bases and J dropped 6; count of bases not matched to a gene: 8.

This sequence joins TRBV5-1 and TRBJ1-4; no reliable D call. Trimming left V 0 bases short and J 5 bases short, with 14 bases between. The CDR3 runs to 16 residues. Germline loops: CDR1 SGHRS, CDR2 YFSETQ. In nucleotides, the CDR3 is TGCGCCAGCAGCTTGGATGAGGGAAGTGGGAATGAAAAACTGTTTTTT. Translating it yields CASSLDEGSGNEKLFF.

The rearrangement links TRBV3-1 (or the pseudogene TRBV3-2) to TRBJ2-7, with D possibly TRBD2 on 6 matching bases. With 0 bases removed from V and 3 bases from J, the gap between germline ends came to 15 bases. The CDR3 spans 16 residues. The germline CDR1 and CDR2 sequences are LGHDT and YNNKEL (reference sequence). The CDR3 bases are TGTGCCAGCAGCCAAGACCCCACTAGCAGGAACTACGAGCAGTACTTC. Its translation: CASSQDPTSRNYEQYF.

This sequence joins TRBV5-1 and TRBJ1-2, with TRBD1 matching over 9 bases. The CDR3 contains 15 residues. The ends lost 0 bases at V and 8 bases at J; junction bases unmatched: 8. Germline V gene lookup returns CDR1 SGHRS and CDR2 YFSETQ. The CDR3 DNA reads as TGCGCCAGCAGCTTGGCCATCCGGGACAGGGACGGCTACACCTTC. Protein product: CASSLAIRDRDGYTF.

The chain uses TRBV19 and TRBJ2-2; TRBD2 matches 8 bases. V lost 5 bases and J lost 5; bases outside the gene matches: 10. Looked up from germline, CDR1 is LNHDA and CDR2 is SQIVND (reference sequence). The CDR3 spans 16 residues. The CDR3 nucleotides are TGTGCCAGTAGTGATCCGGGACTAGGGCGAACCGGGGAGCTGTTTTTT. Translating it yields CASSDPGLGRTGELFF.

This clone appeared a few times. The J gene is TRBJ2-7, the V gene TRBV29-1; D perhaps matches TRBD2 (5 bases). Germline CDR1 and CDR2: SQVTM and ANQGSEA. With 2 bases removed from V and 6 bases from J, the gap between germline ends came to 14 bases. The length of the CDR3 is 13 residues. CDR3 sequence reads: CSVERHPEGEQYF. The CDR3 region has the DNA TGCAGCGTTGAAAGGCACCCCGAGGGCGAGCAGTACTTC.

This clone was detected only once. As DNA, the CDR3 is TGCGCCAGCAGCCAAGTGGAGGGAAGCAATCAGCCCCAGCATTTT. It is translated as CASSQVEGSNQPQHF. This chain uses TRBV4-1 with TRBJ1-5; D not resolved. V shed 1 base and J shed 1 base, with 8 bases lying between them. The CDR3 runs to 15 residues. Germline V gene sequence: CDR1 MGHRA, CDR2 YSYEKL.

The genes are TRBV7-6 and TRBJ2-7; 7 bases line up with TRBD1. The CDR3 runs to 15 residues. Germline V gives CDR1 SGHVS, CDR2 FNYEAQ. Germline trimming cut 4 bases from V and 2 bases from J; bases unmatched to any gene: 8. The CDR3 loop is CASSSDRENTYEQYF. As DNA, the CDR3 is TGTGCCAGCAGCTCAGACAGGGAAAATACCTACGAGCAGTACTTC.

The V call is TRBV2, the J call TRBJ1-4, with 7 bases lining up with TRBD1. The V segment lost 4 bases and the J segment 8 bases; nucleotides outside the gene matches: 10. This CDR3 has 15 amino acids. Per germline, CDR1 SNHLY and CDR2 FYNNEI. The chain's CDR3 is CASSGQGLGKEKLFF. The CDR3, as DNA: TGTGCCAGCAGTGGACAGGGCCTAGGGAAAGAAAAACTGTTTTTT.

The V and J genes are TRBV5-1 and TRBJ2-3, with TRBD1 matching over 8 bases. Germline-derived CDR1 and CDR2 are SGHRS and YFSETQ. V was pared by 0 bases and J by 6 bases, with 6 bases of the junction left unmatched. CDR3 length: 15 amino acids. Written as DNA, the CDR3 is TGCGCCAGCAGCTTGGTGAACAGGGGGTTCGATACGCAGTATTTT. This sequence encodes CASSLVNRGFDTQYF.

This chain links TRBV5-4 with TRBJ2-2, with D perhaps TRBD1 (6 bases). The germline gives CDR1 SGHNT, CDR2 YYREEE (reference sequence). The CDR3 is made up of 15 amino acids. V lost 1 base and J 5 bases, leaving 12 bases between the germline ends. The CDR3 DNA reads TGTGCCAGCAGCTTGATTTCCCAGGGGACCGGGGAGCTGTTTTTT. Residues: CASSLISQGTGELFF.

The J gene is TRBJ2-1, the V gene TRBV4-3; 7 nucleotides align to TRBD2. V shed 1 base and J 6 bases; nucleotides not matched to a gene: 9. The CDR3 contains 16 residues. Germline V gene sequence: CDR1 LGHNA, CDR2 YSLEER. CDR3 residues: CASSQAREVGVNEQFF. CDR3 nucleotides: TGCGCCAGCAGCCAAGCACGGGAGGTGGGGGTCAATGAGCAGTTCTTC.

This clone was observed a single time. The chain uses TRBV6-5 and TRBJ2-1; D is undetermined. This CDR3 has 14 residues. The V gene lost 6 bases and the J gene lost 0 bases, with 9 bases spanning the gap. Per germline, CDR1 MNHEY and CDR2 SVGAGI. This CDR3 is CASRSPSSYNEQFF. In DNA form, the CDR3 reads TGTGCCAGCAGGAGCCCGAGCTCCTACAATGAGCAGTTCTTC.

The rearrangement links TRBV14 to TRBJ2-7; 13 bases agree with TRBD2. The V gene's germline CDR1 is SGHDN and CDR2 FVKESK. The V segment lost 4 bases and the J segment 1 base; nucleotides outside the gene matches: 4. This CDR3 spans 16 amino acids. The CDR3, as DNA: TGTGCCAGCAGCCGAGGGACTAGCGGGGAGTCCTACGAGCAGTACTTC. Residues: CASSRGTSGESYEQYF.

The chain recombines TRBV27 with TRBJ2-5; TRBD2 aligns across 12 bases. V lost 6 bases to trimming and J lost 3 bases; unmatched junction nucleotides: 5. Germline V gene lookup returns CDR1 MNHEY and CDR2 SMNVEV (reference sequence). The CDR3 runs to 15 residues. For the CDR3, the DNA is TGTGCCAGCAGCCCCCGGACTAGCGGGAAAGAGACCCAGTACTTC. As protein: CASSPRTSGKETQYF.

V and J are TRBV5-1 and TRBJ1-1; 7 bases align to TRBD1. V dropped 4 bases and J dropped 3; count of bases not matched to a gene: 9. Germline V CDR1 and CDR2: SGHRS, YFSETQ. The CDR3 consists of 15 residues. The CDR3 is CASSAQGITDTEAFF. The CDR3 region has the DNA TGCGCCAGCAGCGCACAGGGGATTACGGACACTGAAGCTTTCTTT. Using reference TRBV5-1 and TRBJ1-1 for the parts outside the CDR3, the full variable domain is KAGVTQTPRYLIKTRGQQVTLSCSPISGHRSVSWYQQTPGQGLQFLFEYFSETQRNKGNFPGRFSGRQFSNSRSEMNVSTLELGDSALYLCASSAQGITDTEAFFGQGTRLTVV.